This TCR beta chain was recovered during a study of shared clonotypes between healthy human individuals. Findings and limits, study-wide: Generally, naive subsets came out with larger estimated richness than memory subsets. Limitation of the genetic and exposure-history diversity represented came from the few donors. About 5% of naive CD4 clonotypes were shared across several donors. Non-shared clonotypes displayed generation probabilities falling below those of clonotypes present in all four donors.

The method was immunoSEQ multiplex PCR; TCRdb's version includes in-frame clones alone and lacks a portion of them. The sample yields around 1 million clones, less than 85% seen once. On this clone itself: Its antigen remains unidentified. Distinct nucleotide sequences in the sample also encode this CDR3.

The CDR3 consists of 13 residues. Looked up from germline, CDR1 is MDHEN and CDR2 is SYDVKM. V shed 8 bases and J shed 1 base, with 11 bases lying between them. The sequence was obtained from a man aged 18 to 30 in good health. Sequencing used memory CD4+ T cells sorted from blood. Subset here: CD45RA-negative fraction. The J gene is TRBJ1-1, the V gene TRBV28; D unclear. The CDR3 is CASSLRGNTEAFF. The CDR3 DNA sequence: TGTGCCAGCTCCCTCCGGGGGAACACTGAAGCTTTCTTT.